These 30 T cell receptor beta chains were all obtained from the same sample, sequenced in a study of blood T cells in healthy people across ages. Primers used in a second PCR of about 6 to 11 cycles were a sample-barcoded 5' primer and a J-beta primer mix. TCRdb re-analysed the 5' RACE reads in MiXCR, keeping a single row per CDR3 protein. The sample has about 400,000 distinct CDR3 sequences, about 49% seen once. Sequencing input: blood. These receptors came from a man aged 55 to 70 in good health.

This clonotype was seen a single time. The chain uses TRBV30 and TRBJ2-1; no clear D gene. V lost 2 bases, J lost 9 bases, and 8 bases lay in between. CDR1 and CDR2 (germline): GTSNPN, SVGIG (reference sequence). CDR3 length: 11 residues. The DNA of the CDR3 is TGTGCCTGGAGTCGGAACGGTGAGCAGTTCTTC. It codes for CAWSRNGEQFF.

The genes are TRBV6-2 or TRBV6-3 and TRBJ1-2, with a weak D call TRBD1 (5 bases). Germline CDR1 MNHEY, CDR2 SVGEGT. V was shortened by 6 bases and J by 8 bases, with 19 bases between the two germline ends. The CDR3 contains 14 residues. The CDR3 sequence: CASSPEGTAWGYTF. In nucleotides, the CDR3 is TGTGCCAGCAGCCCAGAGGGGACGGCGTGGGGCTACACCTTC.

The chain combines TRBV2 with TRBJ2-6; the D is unclear. The CDR3 covers 15 residues. Trimming took off 8 bases at V and 4 bases at J, with 15 bases between the two ends. The germline CDR1 and CDR2 sequences are SNHLY and FYNNEI. The CDR3 sequence: CASGRAGSGANVLTF. CDR3 bases: TGTGCCAGCGGTAGGGCTGGGTCGGGGGCCAACGTCCTGACTTTC.

The chain recombines TRBV2 with TRBJ1-6, with D maybe TRBD1 (5 bases). The ends were cut back, 5 bases at V and 3 bases at J, with 14 bases in the middle. Per germline, CDR1 SNHLY and CDR2 FYNNEI. The CDR3 runs to 16 residues. The DNA for the CDR3 is TGTGCCAGCAGTAAGACAGCCGGGGGCTATAATTCACCCCTCCACTTT. This translates into CASSKTAGGYNSPLHF.

This clonotype has just a few counts. The chain links TRBV7-2 to TRBJ2-5; the D gene is possibly TRBD2 (5 bases). This CDR3 contains 16 residues. The V gene's germline CDR1 is SGHTA and CDR2 FQGNSA. With 1 base removed from V and 5 bases from J, the gap between germline ends came to 17 bases. CDR3 loop: CASSLGRGSGRETQYF. The CDR3 nucleotides read TGTGCCAGCAGCTTAGGGCGTGGGAGTGGCCGGGAGACCCAGTACTTC.

The chain links TRBV10-3 to TRBJ2-1; TRBD2 might be the D (6 bases). Trimming shortened V by 7 bases and J by 3 bases, and 10 bases separated the two germline ends. From germline, CDR1 is ENHRY and CDR2 SYGVKD. The CDR3 contains 13 residues. CDR3: CAITDSGYNEQFF. CDR3 in DNA: TGTGCCATCACGGATAGCGGCTACAATGAGCAGTTCTTC.

This chain uses TRBV7-2 with TRBJ2-7; 10 nucleotides line up with TRBD2. This CDR3 comprises 17 residues. The V and J ends lost 1 base and 3 bases, in that order; junction bases with no gene match: 9. The V gene's germline CDR1 is SGHTA and CDR2 FQGNSA. The CDR3 region is CASSLVGLAGVGYEQYF. The CDR3, as DNA: TGTGCCAGCAGCTTAGTAGGGCTAGCGGGAGTAGGCTACGAGCAGTACTTC.

The genes are TRBV2 and TRBJ2-5, with D perhaps TRBD2 (5 bases). The DNA end is more similar to TRBJ2-7, so the J call may be wrong. Germline CDR1 SNHLY, CDR2 FYNNEI. This CDR3 contains 14 residues. CDR3 in amino acids: CASSEAIGEYEQYF. CDR3 sequence (DNA): TGTGCCAGCAGTGAAGCCATCGGGGAGTACGAGCAGTACTTC.

The rearrangement uses TRBV27 and TRBJ2-7, with TRBD1 as a possible D gene (5 bases). The CDR3 has 15 residues. The V end lost 4 bases, the J end lost 1 base, and 14 bases lay between the germline ends. CDR1 MNHEY and CDR2 SMNVEV come from the germline V gene (reference sequence). CDR3 protein: CASSSPEAGSYEQYF. The CDR3 DNA reads as TGTGCCAGCAGTTCCCCCGAGGCAGGGTCCTACGAGCAGTACTTC.

V usage is TRBV20-1 and J usage is TRBJ2-1; 7 bases line up with TRBD2. Germline-derived CDR1 and CDR2 are DFQATT and SNEGSKA (reference sequence). This CDR3 comprises 14 residues. V dropped 6 bases and J dropped 13; count of bases not matched to a gene: 18. The CDR3 here is CSATRGSGKETQFF. The CDR3 DNA reads as TGCAGTGCCACCCGTGGGAGCGGGAAAGAGACCCAGTTCTTC.

There are many counts of this clonotype. The chain combines TRBV5-1 with TRBJ2-3; D remains unclear. Trimming took off 4 bases at V and 2 bases at J, with 5 bases between the two ends. Germline V CDR1 and CDR2: SGHRS, YFSETQ. This CDR3 comprises 12 residues. CDR3 in amino acids: CASSLYTDTQYF. CDR3 coding DNA: TGCGCCAGCAGCCTTTACACAGATACGCAGTATTTT.

The chain is built from TRBV4-2 and TRBJ2-7; the match to TRBD2 covers 11 bases. The better agreement between TRBJ2-5 and the DNA end casts doubt on the J call. Germline V gene sequence: CDR1 LGHNA, CDR2 YNFKEQ. The CDR3 is 16 amino acids. CDR3 sequence (DNA): TGTGCCAGCAGCCGGTCACTAGCGGGAGATGGTGAGACCCAGTACTTC. Its translation is CASSRSLAGDGETQYF.

This chain connects TRBV7-9 to TRBJ2-7, with 8 bases that match TRBD2. TRBJ2-5 matches the DNA end more closely, so the J call is doubtful. Germline loops: CDR1 SEHNR, CDR2 FQNEAQ (reference sequence). CDR3 length equals 16 residues. The CDR3 DNA sequence: TGTGCCAGCAGCCCCCGTCGAGCGGGGGTAATGGAGACCCAGTACTTC. Protein product: CASSPRRAGVMETQYF.

The V gene is TRBV20-1, the J gene TRBJ2-7; D is perhaps TRBD2 (6 bases). V was trimmed by 4 bases and J by 0 bases, leaving 13 bases between them. CDR3 length equals 14 residues. Germline CDR1 DFQATT, CDR2 SNEGSKA (reference sequence). This chain's CDR3 is CSATRDSSSYEQYF. CDR3 DNA sequence: TGCAGTGCTACCCGGGACTCAAGCTCCTACGAGCAGTACTTC.

Only a few counts were recorded for this clonotype. V usage is TRBV10-3 and J usage is TRBJ2-7; a weak D match, TRBD2 (7 bases). The J call is doubtful: the DNA matches TRBJ2-5 better. This CDR3 region has 14 residues. Germline V lookup: CDR1 ENHRY, CDR2 SYGVKD. The CDR3 spells CAISVGGATGTQYF. DNA for the CDR3: TGTGCCATCAGTGTAGGGGGGGCCACCGGGACCCAGTACTTC.

The chain links TRBV4-3 to TRBJ1-2, with unresolved D. The germline V and J ends were trimmed by 0 bases and 7 bases, with 9 bases remaining between them. The germline gives CDR1 LGHNA, CDR2 YSLEER. The CDR3 is 13 amino acids. The DNA of the CDR3 is TGCGCCAGCAGCCAAGAGGGCCCCCGTGGCTACACCTTC. Protein product: CASSQEGPRGYTF.

This clonotype has a single count. The chain links TRBV5-1 to TRBJ2-1, with a weak D call TRBD2 (6 bases). Trimming left V 5 bases short and J 10 bases short, with 22 bases between. Germline V lookup: CDR1 SGHRS, CDR2 YFSETQ. The CDR3 has 15 amino acids. The CDR3, as DNA: TGCGCCAGCAGGCGGGAAACCGGGACCGCCAGGGAGCAGTTCTTC. It codes for CASRRETGTAREQFF.

The chain recombines TRBV27 with TRBJ1-6; TRBD1 matches at 12 bases. The J segment lost 10 bases and the V segment lost 6 bases, leaving 4 bases of the junction unmatched. Germline lookup yields CDR1 MNHEY and CDR2 SMNVEV (reference sequence). The CDR3 has 14 amino acids. The CDR3 DNA reads as TGTGCCAGCAGGACCGGGACAGGGGGCTCACCCCTCCACTTT. As protein: CASRTGTGGSPLHF.

This chain connects TRBV2 to TRBJ1-2, with TRBD1 matching 7 bases. This CDR3 spans 12 amino acids. V shed 6 bases and J 12 bases; nucleotides not matched to a gene: 10. The germline V gene has CDR1 SNHLY and CDR2 FYNNEI. The CDR3 protein is CASRSQGGGNTF. For the CDR3, the DNA is TGTGCCAGCAGGTCCCAGGGGGGCGGCAACACCTTC.

The chain is built from TRBV7-2 and TRBJ2-1, with TRBD1 as a possible D gene (5 bases). Trimming left V 5 bases short and J 7 bases short, with 21 bases between. The CDR3 contains 16 residues. Germline-derived CDR1 and CDR2 are SGHTA and FQGNSA. The CDR3 spells CASSAPDSASVNEQFF. As DNA, the CDR3 is TGTGCCAGCAGCGCGCCCGACAGTGCCTCGGTGAATGAGCAGTTCTTC.

The rearrangement links TRBV28 to TRBJ1-1; the D gene is possibly TRBD1 (5 bases). This CDR3 has 16 residues. Germline V gene sequence: CDR1 MDHEN, CDR2 SYDVKM. The germline V and J ends were trimmed by 6 bases and 3 bases, with 20 bases remaining between them. The CDR3 bases are TGTGCCAGCAGCCCTAGGGGCCAGGGCCTACACACTGAAGCTTTCTTT. It encodes CASSPRGQGLHTEAFF.

The chain recombines TRBV4-2 with TRBJ2-1; 12 bases align to TRBD2. The germline gives CDR1 LGHNA, CDR2 YNFKEQ. The CDR3 sequence is 18 residues long. Trimming took 0 bases from V and 0 from J; bases not matched to a gene: 3. The CDR3 DNA sequence: TGTGCCAGCAGCCAAGAGCTAGCGGGGGGGAGCTCCTACAATGAGCAGTTCTTC. Residues: CASSQELAGGSSYNEQFF.

The V gene is TRBV6-5, the J gene TRBJ2-7; 8 bases are a match to TRBD1. The CDR3 runs to 15 residues. J gave up 6 bases and V 0 bases, and 7 bases lay outside the gene matches. Germline values: CDR1 MNHEY, CDR2 SVGAGI. In DNA, the CDR3 is TGTGCCAGCAGTTACTCTTGGACCGGGACAGGCGAGCAGTACTTC. Protein: CASSYSWTGTGEQYF.

This chain uses TRBV20-1 with TRBJ2-3; 12 bases align to TRBD2. The CDR3 spans 17 residues. Germline V CDR1 and CDR2: DFQATT, SNEGSKA (reference sequence). The V gene end was trimmed by 7 bases and the J gene end by 1 base; junction bases not matched to a gene: 12. As DNA, the CDR3 is TGCAGTGGAAGGTCGACTAGCGGGGGCCCCCGCACAGATACGCAGTATTTT. Amino acid sequence: CSGRSTSGGPRTDTQYF.

The genes are TRBV5-6 and TRBJ2-3; D remains ambiguous. Deletions cut 4 bases from V and 2 bases from J, with 17 bases between. Germline V CDR1 and CDR2: SGHDT, YYEEEE. This CDR3 has 16 amino acids. CDR3 loop: CASSAPLGPLTDTQYF. DNA of the CDR3: TGTGCCAGCAGCGCACCGCTGGGCCCTCTCACAGATACGCAGTATTTT.

The rearrangement joins TRBV6-1 to TRBJ2-7; TRBD2 aligns across 16 bases. The assigned J gene may be wrong: the sequence end matches TRBJ2-5 better. Germline V CDR1 and CDR2: MNHNS, SASEGT. The CDR3 runs to 17 residues. CDR3 DNA: TGTGCCAGCAAGTGGGGACTAGCGGGAGGGCCGGGAGAGACCCAGTACTTC. Protein product: CASKWGLAGGPGETQYF.

This clonotype was observed at least ten times. The V and J genes are TRBV7-2 and TRBJ2-1; D is ambiguous. The germline gives CDR1 SGHTA, CDR2 FQGNSA. The CDR3 contains 13 residues. In DNA form, the CDR3 reads TGTGCGACCAAGGAGAGCTCCTACAATGAGCAGTTCTTC. Amino acids: CATKESSYNEQFF.

The chain uses TRBV12-3 or TRBV12-4 and TRBJ1-1; 12 bases are a match to TRBD1. This CDR3 contains 16 residues. V was clipped by 5 bases and J by 4 bases; unmatched bases: 8. CDR3 region: CASSPWDRGRGTEAFF. CDR3 nucleotides: TGTGCCAGCAGTCCCTGGGACAGGGGGCGTGGCACTGAAGCTTTCTTT.

Written as DNA, the CDR3 is TGTGCCAGAGTACTAGCGGGACCGTACAATGAGCAGTTCTTC. This gives the protein CARVLAGPYNEQFF. This rearrangement joins TRBV10-3 to TRBJ2-1, with TRBD2 matching over 10 bases. CDR3 size: 14 residues. V lost 10 bases and J lost 4; bases outside the gene matches: 7. Germline CDR1 and CDR2: ENHRY and SYGVKD.

The rearrangement uses TRBV11-2 and TRBJ2-4; TRBD2 might be the D (5 bases). The CDR3 spans 15 residues. The ends were cut back, 5 bases at V and 9 bases at J, with 20 bases in the middle. The germline V gene encodes CDR1 SGHAT and CDR2 FQNNGV. The CDR3 loop is CASSQDYRVLGIQYF. For the CDR3, the DNA is TGTGCCAGCAGCCAAGACTACCGGGTCCTGGGCATTCAGTACTTC.